The 11 T cell receptor beta chains presented below share a single source sample, sequenced in a study of blood T cell repertoires in COVID-19. Method: immunoSEQ multiplex PCR; TCRdb's copy keeps in-frame clones and lacks some. The sample yields 64,000 or so clones, around four fifths seen once. Sequences were obtained from peripheral blood. Receptor source: a human donor in a cohort sampled during active COVID-19.

The rearrangement links TRBV11-2 to TRBJ2-1; TRBD2 aligns across 7 bases. V dropped 6 bases and J dropped 10; count of bases not matched to a gene: 6. The CDR3 runs to 12 residues. Per germline, CDR1 SGHAT and CDR2 FQNNGV. The CDR3 region has the DNA TGTGCCAGCAGGTCACTAGCGCCAGAGCAGTTCTTC. The encoded protein is CASRSLAPEQFF.

This clone was observed a single time. The chain carries TRBV5-1 and TRBJ2-2; 7 bases map to TRBD1. The CDR3 spans 15 residues. V dropped 0 bases and J dropped 6; count of bases not matched to a gene: 5. Germline V lookup: CDR1 SGHRS, CDR2 YFSETQ. Here the CDR3 reads CASSLGQGFSGELFF. CDR3 nucleotide sequence: TGCGCCAGCAGCTTGGGACAGGGCTTCTCCGGGGAGCTGTTTTTT.

This sequence joins TRBV5-1 and TRBJ2-3, with TRBD1 matching over 7 bases. The CDR3 loop spans 13 amino acids. The trim removed 7 bases at V and 4 bases at J, leaving 6 bases unmatched. Looked up from germline, CDR1 is SGHRS and CDR2 is YFSETQ. CDR3 in DNA: TGCGCCAGCGGGGTAGGGGGCGCAGATACGCAGTATTTT. Its translation: CASGVGGADTQYF.

Written as DNA, the CDR3 is TGCGCCAGCGATCCAGGGGCTGGAAACACCATATATTTT. Translating gives CASDPGAGNTIYF. This rearrangement joins TRBV10-2 to TRBJ1-3, with a weak D call TRBD1 (6 bases). The CDR3 length is 13 residues. Trimming cost V 8 bases and J 2 bases, with 10 bases left between them. Germline CDR1 reads WSHSY; CDR2 reads SAAADI.

Notes on this clone: Sequence at one end of the junction differs from germline and may be a read error. The V and J genes are TRBV6-5 and TRBJ1-1, with D maybe TRBD1 (5 bases). The CDR3 length is 13 residues. Looked up from germline, CDR1 is MNHEY and CDR2 is SVGAGI. CDR3 DNA sequence: TGTGCCAGCAGTTCCGGGGGGGGGTCTGGTGTGATCTTT. Translation gives CASSSGGGSGVIF.

The genes are TRBV5-1 and TRBJ2-2; D gene uncertain. The CDR3 covers 11 residues. Germline V lookup: CDR1 SGHRS, CDR2 YFSETQ. Trimming cost V 5 bases and J 5 bases, with 4 bases left between them. The DNA of the CDR3 is TGCGCCAGCAGAGCGACCGGGGAGCTGTTTTTT. It codes for CASRATGELFF.

V gene TRBV18 combines with J gene TRBJ1-2; the D is unclear. Germline V lookup: CDR1 KGHSH, CDR2 LQKENI. The CDR3 length is 13 residues. V lost 3 bases and J lost 7, with 12 bases in between. The CDR3 region is CASSPVEGSGYTF. In DNA, the CDR3 is TGTGCCAGCTCACCGGTGGAGGGCTCTGGCTACACCTTC.

The rearrangement uses TRBV10-3 and TRBJ2-1; TRBD2 aligns across 9 bases. Germline CDR1 ENHRY, CDR2 SYGVKD. V shed 6 bases and J 6 bases; nucleotides not matched to a gene: 0. CDR3 length: 12 residues. CDR3 sequence reads: CAIRGLANEQFF. The CDR3 region has the DNA TGTGCCATCAGGGGACTAGCCAATGAGCAGTTCTTC.

The chain links TRBV5-6 to TRBJ2-7; TRBD1 matches at 7 bases. This CDR3 contains 14 residues. V gave up 4 bases and J gave up 3 bases; unmatched junction bases: 7. CDR1 SGHDT and CDR2 YYEEEE come from the germline V gene. Here the CDR3 DNA reads TGTGCCAGCAGCGGTGGACAGGTACGCTACGAGCAGTACTTC. Translating it yields CASSGGQVRYEQYF. Using reference TRBV5-6 and TRBJ2-7 for the parts outside the CDR3, the full variable domain is DAGVTQSPTHLIKTRGQQVTLRCSPKSGHDTVSWYQQALGQGPQFIFQYYEEEERQRGNFPDRFSGHQFPNYSSELNVNALLLGDSALYLCASSGGQVRYEQYFGPGTRLTVT.

The chain carries TRBV19 and TRBJ1-5, with D unclear. Germline V lookup: CDR1 LNHDA, CDR2 SQIVND (reference sequence). Between the trimmed V and J ends, which lost 6 bases and 2 bases, there was a span of 8 bases. This CDR3 comprises 13 residues. This CDR3 is CASRIPGNQPQHF. CDR3 in DNA: TGTGCCAGTAGGATCCCGGGCAATCAGCCCCAGCATTTT.

J is TRBJ2-1 and V is TRBV9; a weak D match, TRBD1 (5 bases). V was trimmed by 4 bases and J by 6 bases, leaving 11 bases between them. CDR3 length: 13 residues. CDR1 and CDR2 (germline): SGDLS, YYNGEE. Written as DNA, the CDR3 is TGTGCCAGCAGCCAGGGTCAGTTCAATGAGCAGTTCTTC. Protein: CASSQGQFNEQFF.